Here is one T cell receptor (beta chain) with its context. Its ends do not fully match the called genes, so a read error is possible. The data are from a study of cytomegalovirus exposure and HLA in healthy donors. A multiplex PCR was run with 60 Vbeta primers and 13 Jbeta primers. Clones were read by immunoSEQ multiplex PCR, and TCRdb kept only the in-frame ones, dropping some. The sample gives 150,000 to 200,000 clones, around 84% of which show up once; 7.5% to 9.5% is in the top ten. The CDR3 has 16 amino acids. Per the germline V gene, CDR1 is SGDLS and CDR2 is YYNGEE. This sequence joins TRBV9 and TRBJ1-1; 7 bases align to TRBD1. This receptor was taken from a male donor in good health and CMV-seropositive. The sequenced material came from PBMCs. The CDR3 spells CAGSERRTGGNTEAFF. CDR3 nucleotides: TGTGCCGGCAGCGAACGACGGACAGGAGGAAACACTGAAGCTTTCTTT. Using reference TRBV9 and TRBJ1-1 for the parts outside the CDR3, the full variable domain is DSGVTQTPKHLITATGQRVTLRCSPRSGDLSVYWYQQSLDQGLQFLIQYYNGEERAKGNILERFSAQQFPDLHSELNLSSLELGDSALYFCAGSERRTGGNTEAFFGQGTRLTVV.